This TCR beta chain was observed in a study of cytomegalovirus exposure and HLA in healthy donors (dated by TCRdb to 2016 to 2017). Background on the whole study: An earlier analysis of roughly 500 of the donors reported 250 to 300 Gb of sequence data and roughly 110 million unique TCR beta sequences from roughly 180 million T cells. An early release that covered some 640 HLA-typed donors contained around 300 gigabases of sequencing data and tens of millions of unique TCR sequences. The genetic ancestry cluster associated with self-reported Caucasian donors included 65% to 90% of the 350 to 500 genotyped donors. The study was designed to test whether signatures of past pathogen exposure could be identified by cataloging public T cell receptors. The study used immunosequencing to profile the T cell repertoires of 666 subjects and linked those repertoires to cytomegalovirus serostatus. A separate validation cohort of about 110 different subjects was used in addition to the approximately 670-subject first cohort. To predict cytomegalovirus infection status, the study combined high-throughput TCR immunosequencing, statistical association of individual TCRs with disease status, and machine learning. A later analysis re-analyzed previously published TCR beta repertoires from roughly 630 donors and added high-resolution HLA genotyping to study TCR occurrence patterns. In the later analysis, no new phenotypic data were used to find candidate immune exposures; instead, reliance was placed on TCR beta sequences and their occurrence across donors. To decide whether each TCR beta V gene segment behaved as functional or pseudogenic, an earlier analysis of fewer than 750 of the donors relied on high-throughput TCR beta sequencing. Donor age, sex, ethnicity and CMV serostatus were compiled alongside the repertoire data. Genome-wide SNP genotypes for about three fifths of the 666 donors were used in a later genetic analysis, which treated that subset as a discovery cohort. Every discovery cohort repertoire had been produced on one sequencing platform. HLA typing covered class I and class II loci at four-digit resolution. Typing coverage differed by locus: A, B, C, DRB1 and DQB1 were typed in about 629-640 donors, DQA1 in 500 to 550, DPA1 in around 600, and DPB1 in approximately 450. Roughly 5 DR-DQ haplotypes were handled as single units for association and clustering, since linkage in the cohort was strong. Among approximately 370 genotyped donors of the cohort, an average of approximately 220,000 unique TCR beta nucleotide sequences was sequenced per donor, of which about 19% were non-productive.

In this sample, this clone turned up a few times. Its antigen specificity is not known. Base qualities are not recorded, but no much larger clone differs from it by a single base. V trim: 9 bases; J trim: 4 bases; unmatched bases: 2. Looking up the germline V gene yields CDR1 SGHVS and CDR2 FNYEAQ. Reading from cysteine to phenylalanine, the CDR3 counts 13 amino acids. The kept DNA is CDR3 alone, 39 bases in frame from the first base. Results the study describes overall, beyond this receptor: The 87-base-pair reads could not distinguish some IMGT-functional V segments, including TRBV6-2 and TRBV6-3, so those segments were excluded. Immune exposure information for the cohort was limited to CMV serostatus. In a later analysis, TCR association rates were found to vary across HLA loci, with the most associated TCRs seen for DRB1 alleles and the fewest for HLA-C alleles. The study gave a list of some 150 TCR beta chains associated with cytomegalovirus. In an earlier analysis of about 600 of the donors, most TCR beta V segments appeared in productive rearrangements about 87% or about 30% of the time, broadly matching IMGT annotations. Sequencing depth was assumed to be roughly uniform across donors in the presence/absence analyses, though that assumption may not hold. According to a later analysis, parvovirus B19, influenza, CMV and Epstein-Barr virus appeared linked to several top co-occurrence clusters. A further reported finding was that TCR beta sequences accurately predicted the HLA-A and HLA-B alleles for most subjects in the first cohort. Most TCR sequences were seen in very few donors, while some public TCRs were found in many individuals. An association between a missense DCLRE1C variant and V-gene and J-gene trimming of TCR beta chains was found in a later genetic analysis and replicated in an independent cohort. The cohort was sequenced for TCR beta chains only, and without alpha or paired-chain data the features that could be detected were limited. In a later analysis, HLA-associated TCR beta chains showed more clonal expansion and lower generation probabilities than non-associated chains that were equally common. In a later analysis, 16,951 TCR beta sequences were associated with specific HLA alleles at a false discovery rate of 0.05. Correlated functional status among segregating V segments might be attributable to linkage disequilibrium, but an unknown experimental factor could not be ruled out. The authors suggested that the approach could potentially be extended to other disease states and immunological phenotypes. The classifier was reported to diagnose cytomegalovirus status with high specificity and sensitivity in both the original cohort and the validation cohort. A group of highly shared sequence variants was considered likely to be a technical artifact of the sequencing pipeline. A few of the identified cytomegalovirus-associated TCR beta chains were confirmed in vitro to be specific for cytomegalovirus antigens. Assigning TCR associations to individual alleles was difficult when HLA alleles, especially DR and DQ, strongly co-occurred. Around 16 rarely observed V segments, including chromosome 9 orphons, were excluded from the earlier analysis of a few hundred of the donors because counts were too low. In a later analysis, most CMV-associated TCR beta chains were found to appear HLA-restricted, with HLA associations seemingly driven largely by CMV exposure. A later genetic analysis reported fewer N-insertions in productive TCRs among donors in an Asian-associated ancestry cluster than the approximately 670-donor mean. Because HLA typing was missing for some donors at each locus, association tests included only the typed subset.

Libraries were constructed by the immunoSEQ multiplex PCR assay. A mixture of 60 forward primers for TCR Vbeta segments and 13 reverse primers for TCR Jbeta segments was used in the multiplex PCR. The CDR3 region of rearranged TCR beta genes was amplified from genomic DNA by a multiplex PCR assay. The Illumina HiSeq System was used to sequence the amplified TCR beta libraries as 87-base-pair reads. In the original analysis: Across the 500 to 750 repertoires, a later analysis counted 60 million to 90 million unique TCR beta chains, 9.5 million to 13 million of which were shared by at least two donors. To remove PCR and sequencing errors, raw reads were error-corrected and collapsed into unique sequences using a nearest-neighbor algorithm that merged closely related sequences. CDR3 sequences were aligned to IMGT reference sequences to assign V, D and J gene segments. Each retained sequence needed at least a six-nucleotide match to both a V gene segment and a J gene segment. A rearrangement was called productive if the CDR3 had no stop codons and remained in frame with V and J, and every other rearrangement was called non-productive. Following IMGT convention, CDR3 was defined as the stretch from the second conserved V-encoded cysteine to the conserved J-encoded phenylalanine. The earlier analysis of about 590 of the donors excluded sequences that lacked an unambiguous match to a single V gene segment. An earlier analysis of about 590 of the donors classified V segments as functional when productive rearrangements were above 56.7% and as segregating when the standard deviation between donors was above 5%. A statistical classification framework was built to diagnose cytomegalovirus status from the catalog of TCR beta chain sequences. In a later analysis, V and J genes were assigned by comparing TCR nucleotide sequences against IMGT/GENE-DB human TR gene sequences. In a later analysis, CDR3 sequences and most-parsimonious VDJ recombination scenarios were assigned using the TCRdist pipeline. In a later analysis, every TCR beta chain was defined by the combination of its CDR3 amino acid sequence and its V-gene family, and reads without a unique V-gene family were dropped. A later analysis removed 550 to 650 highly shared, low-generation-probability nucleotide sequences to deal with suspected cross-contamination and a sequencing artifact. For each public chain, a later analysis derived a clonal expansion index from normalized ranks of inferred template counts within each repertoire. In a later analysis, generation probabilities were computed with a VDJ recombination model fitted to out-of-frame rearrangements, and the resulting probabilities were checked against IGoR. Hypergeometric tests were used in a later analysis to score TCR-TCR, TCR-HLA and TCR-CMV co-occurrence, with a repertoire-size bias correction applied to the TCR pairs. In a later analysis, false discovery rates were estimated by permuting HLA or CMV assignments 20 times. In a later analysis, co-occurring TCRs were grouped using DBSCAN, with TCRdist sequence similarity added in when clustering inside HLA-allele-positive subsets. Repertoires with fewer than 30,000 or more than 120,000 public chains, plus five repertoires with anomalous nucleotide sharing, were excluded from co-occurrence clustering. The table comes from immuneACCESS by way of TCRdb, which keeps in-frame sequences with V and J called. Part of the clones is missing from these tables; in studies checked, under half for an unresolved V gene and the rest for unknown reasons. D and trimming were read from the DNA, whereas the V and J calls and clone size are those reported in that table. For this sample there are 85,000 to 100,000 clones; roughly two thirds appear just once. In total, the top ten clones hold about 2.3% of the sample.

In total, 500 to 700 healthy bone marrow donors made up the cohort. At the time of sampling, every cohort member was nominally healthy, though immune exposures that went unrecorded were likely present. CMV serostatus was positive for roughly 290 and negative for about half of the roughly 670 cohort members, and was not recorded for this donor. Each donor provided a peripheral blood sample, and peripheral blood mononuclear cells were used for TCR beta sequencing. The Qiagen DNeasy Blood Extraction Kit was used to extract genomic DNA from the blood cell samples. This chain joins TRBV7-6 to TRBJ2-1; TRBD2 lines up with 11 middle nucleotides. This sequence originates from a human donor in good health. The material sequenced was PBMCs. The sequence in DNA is TGTGCCAGTGGGACTAGCGGTTACAATGAGCAGTTCTTC. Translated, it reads CASGTSGYNEQFF.